Here is one T cell receptor (beta chain) with its context. Its specificity is unknown. The data were obtained in a study of T cell responses to AZD1222 COVID-19 vaccine. Points from the study as a whole: Repertoire sampling was restricted to post-peak T cell response timepoints. Increases in Spike-specific TCR breadth and depth were seen after two AZD1222 doses. Donors were chiefly white British, with a greater number of females, and clonal diversity was perhaps underestimated. It was only a handful of AZD1222 recipients who were seropositive at baseline.

Sequencing was performed with immunoSEQ multiplex PCR; in TCRdb, only in-frame clones are kept and a portion is missing. The sample has tens of thousands of clones, about 88% seen once. The V and J ends lost 4 bases and 2 bases respectively, with 6 bases between them. The CDR3 contains 13 residues. CDR1 SGHRS and CDR2 YFSETQ come from the germline V gene. The gene calls are TRBV5-1 and TRBJ2-2; D unresolved. Sequencing was performed on peripheral blood, taken 28 days after the second AZD1222 dose. This receptor was obtained from an adult who received the AZD1222 COVID-19 vaccine. CDR3 coding DNA: TGCGCCAGCAGCAATCTCAACACCGGGGAGCTGTTTTTT. This encodes CASSNLNTGELFF.